This is a list of T cell receptor beta chains from one sample in a study of T cells in narcolepsy. Only in-frame clones appear in the TCRdb table, and some are missing; sequencing was by immunoSEQ multiplex PCR. The sample holds around 22,000 clones, 81% seen once. Sequencing input: memory (CD45RA-) CD4+ T cells from blood. These TCRs come from a human donor in good health. CDR3s include the opening cysteine and the closing phenylalanine or tryptophan. The D gene is left open where the match is weak. Some rows mark clone size as missing; the rest say once, few, many or name a class of expanded clone.

size	D	V	J	DNA	CDR3
.	.	TRBV7-9	TRBJ1-5	TGTGCCAGCAGCCTGGCCGGTAGCAATCAGCCCCAGCATTTT	CASSLAGSNQPQHF
.	.	TRBV6-1	TRBJ1-5	TGTGCCAGCAGCAGGGGAGGAAATCAGCCCCAGCATTTT	CASSRGGNQPQHF
once	.	TRBV2	TRBJ2-1	TGTGCCAGCAGTGTCCGACGGGGGTCCTACAATGAGCAGTTCTTC	CASSVRRGSYNEQFF
few	TRBD1	TRBV5-4	TRBJ1-6	TGTGCCAGCAGCTTGGTCCCAGGGGGACAGTCCTATAATTCACCCCTCCACTTT	CASSLVPGGQSYNSPLHF
.	.	TRBV9	TRBJ2-1	TGTGCCAGCAGCGTAGCGGACCGCTCCTACAATGAGCAGTTCTTC	CASSVADRSYNEQFF
.	.	TRBV11-2	TRBJ2-3	TGTGCCAGCAGCTTAGGGTCGAAAGATACGCAGTATTTT	CASSLGSKDTQYF
.	.	TRBV6-5	TRBJ1-6	TGTGCCAGCAGTTACTCGAATGAGGGACGTTCACCCCTCCACTTT	CASSYSNEGRSPLHF
.	TRBD1	TRBV20-1	TRBJ2-7	TGCAGCACCGGGACAGCCTACGAGCAGTACTTC	CSTGTAYEQYF
.	TRBD1	TRBV9	TRBJ2-3	TGTGCCAGCAGCGCGGGAAGGCGGACAGGGGCAGATACGCAGTATTTT	CASSAGRRTGADTQYF
.	.	TRBV5-1	TRBJ1-5	TGCGCCAGCAGCTTGGAAGAGGGGCGTCAGCCCCAGCATTTT	CASSLEEGRQPQHF
.	.	TRBV6-1	TRBJ2-7	TGTGCCAGCAGTGAGTTAGGATATCGGCAGTACTTC	CASSELGYRQYF
once	.	TRBV18	TRBJ2-6	TGTGCCAGCTCACCACCATCAGGGGCTGGGGCCAACGTCCTGACTTTC	CASSPPSGAGANVLTF
.	.	TRBV6-1	TRBJ2-5	TGTGCCAGCAGTGAAGTCGGGGGACCCCGTGGGACCCAGTACTTC	CASSEVGGPRGTQYF
.	.	TRBV10-3	TRBJ1-5	TGTGCCATCAGTGCGCGCAATCAGCCCCAGCATTTT	CAISARNQPQHF
.	.	TRBV27	TRBJ1-2	TGTGCCAGCAGTCCTGACAGAGCCGGCTATGGCTACACCTTC	CASSPDRAGYGYTF
.	TRBD2	TRBV14	TRBJ2-3	TGTGCCAGCAGCCCCTCCCTTGGGCTAGCGGGGGGGCCAGATACGCAGTATTTT	CASSPSLGLAGGPDTQYF
few	TRBD1	TRBV5-6	TRBJ2-7	TGTGCCAGCAGCAAACAGGGGCCCGAGCAGTACTTC	CASSKQGPEQYF
.	.	TRBV28	TRBJ1-1	TGTGCCAGCAGTTCCCCCCCCTCGAACACTGAAGCTTTCTTT	CASSSPPSNTEAFF
.	.	TRBV7-2	TRBJ2-7	TGTGCCAGCAGGGAGCGGCAGGGGCCCTACGAGCAGTACTTC	CASRERQGPYEQYF
.	.	TRBV21-1	TRBJ2-1	TGTGCCAGCAGCCTTAGAAGCAGCTACTACAATGAGCAGTTCTTC	CASSLRSSYYNEQFF
.	.	TRBV6-4	TRBJ2-2	TGTGCCAGCAGTGCCGTTCGCGGTACCACCGGGGAGCTGTTTTTT	CASSAVRGTTGELFF
.	.	TRBV29-1	TRBJ2-3	TGCAGCATCCTGGGTGGCGGGGCGGCAGATACGCAGTATTTT	CSILGGGAADTQYF
.	.	TRBV29-1	TRBJ1-4	TGCAGCGTTCTTTTACAGGGAAATGAAAAACTGTTTTTT	CSVLLQGNEKLFF
.	TRBD2	TRBV6-5	TRBJ2-3	TGTGCCAGCAGTTACTCTGCGGGGGGGATGGATACGCAGTATTTT	CASSYSAGGMDTQYF
few	.	TRBV11-2	TRBJ2-4	TGTGCCAGCAGCTTAGCGAGGGAAAACATTCAGTACTTC	CASSLARENIQYF
.	TRBD1	TRBV19	TRBJ1-6	TGTGCCAGTAGTACAGGGGGAAATAATTCACCCCTCCACTTT	CASSTGGNNSPLHF
.	.	TRBV27	TRBJ1-2	TGTGCCAGCAGTTTAGGGCGGACCTATGGCTACACCTTC	CASSLGRTYGYTF
.	.	TRBV21-1	TRBJ2-3	TGTGCCAGCAGCAAAGTCCCAGATACGCAGTATTTT	CASSKVPDTQYF
.	.	TRBV5-1	TRBJ1-5	TGCGCCAGCAGCTTGTCTGGCAGTTATAGCAATCAGCCCCAGCATTTT	CASSLSGSYSNQPQHF
.	.	TRBV19	TRBJ2-2	TGTGCCAGTAGTCTTACCACCGGGGAGCTGTTTTTT	CASSLTTGELFF
.	TRBD1	TRBV7-2	TRBJ2-6	TGTGCCAGCAGCCAGGACAGGGGGCGGCGCTCTGGGGCCAACGTCCTGACTTTC	CASSQDRGRRSGANVLTF
.	.	TRBV7-2	TRBJ2-2	TGTGCCAGCAGCTTAGAGGGGTTGTACACCGGGGAGCTGTTTTTT	CASSLEGLYTGELFF
few	.	TRBV7-2	TRBJ1-1	TGTGCCAGCAGCCTCCGGGCCCCCGGCGGTGAAGCTTTCTTT	CASSLRAPGGEAFF
few	.	TRBV21-1	TRBJ2-5	TGTGCCAGCAACCGGGAATGCCGAGAGACCCAGTACTTC	CASNRECRETQYF
.	.	TRBV10-2	TRBJ2-5	TGCGCCAGCAGGGGTGAGACCCAGTACTTC	CASRGETQYF
.	.	TRBV6-1	TRBJ1-1	TGTGCCAGCAGTTCACAGGGGAACACTGAAGCTTTCTTT	CASSSQGNTEAFF
few	TRBD1	TRBV5-4	TRBJ2-7	TGTGCCAGCAGCGCACAGGGGTTCCACGAGCAGTACTTC	CASSAQGFHEQYF
once	.	TRBV5-1	TRBJ1-2	TGCGCCAGCAGCTTGGCCGGAGAGGGTTACTATGGCTACACCTTC	CASSLAGEGYYGYTF
.	.	TRBV6-5	TRBJ2-2	TGTGCCAGCAGCCGTGACGGGGACACCGGGGAGCTGTTTTTT	CASSRDGDTGELFF
.	.	TRBV4-1	TRBJ2-1	TGCGCCAGCAGTGGTCTTAGATTAGTCCGTCGGGATGAGCAGTTCTTC	CASSGLRLVRRDEQFF
.	.	TRBV6-1	TRBJ2-5	TGTGCCAGCAGCCCAGGAGGGGTGGAGACCCAGTACTTC	CASSPGGVETQYF
.	.	TRBV18	TRBJ2-3	TGTGCCAGCTCAGACCCGGGACAAGGCACAGATACGCAGTATTTT	CASSDPGQGTDTQYF
.	.	TRBV7-2	TRBJ1-2	TGTGCCAGCAGCTCCGGCAGGGGAGATGGCTACACCTTC	CASSSGRGDGYTF
.	TRBD1	TRBV6-5	TRBJ1-1	TGTGCCAGCTGCCAGGGGGGGAACACTGAAGCTTTCTTT	CASCQGGNTEAFF
.	TRBD2	TRBV9	TRBJ2-3	TGTGCCAGCAGCGTAGTCCCAGCGGGGGGGCTTGGAGATACGCAGTATTTT	CASSVVPAGGLGDTQYF
.	TRBD2	TRBV11-3	TRBJ2-5	TGTGCCAGCAGCTTAGCCACCGGGGGGTTCCAAGAGACCCAGTACTTC	CASSLATGGFQETQYF